These 16 T cell receptor beta chains were sequenced from one sample in a study of beta chain features in type 1 diabetes. Which antigens these TCRs recognize remains unknown. Overall study results and limits: Moderate but significant shortening of TCRB CDR3s was recorded in all four CD4+ subsets from Type 1 diabetes patients.

The isolated RNA, all of it, was reverse transcribed, so expressed TCRB transcripts were what got sequenced. The assay was immunoSEQ multiplex PCR, and TCRdb's table has in-frame clones only and misses some. The sample holds about 150,000 clones, around 10% seen once. The specimen was central memory CD4+ T cells from blood. These receptors were collected from a young man with type 1 diabetes.

This clone was seen a handful of times. V usage is TRBV18 and J usage is TRBJ2-5, with unresolved D. CDR1 is KGHSH, CDR2 LQKENI, per germline. This CDR3 spans 14 amino acids. V gave up 1 base and J gave up 1 base, with 7 bases separating them. The CDR3 protein is CASSPLDTQETQYF. The CDR3 DNA reads as TGTGCCAGCTCACCACTCGACACCCAAGAGACCCAGTACTTC.

This clone turned up a few times. This rearrangement joins TRBV18 to TRBJ2-5, with D perhaps TRBD1 (6 bases). V was shortened by 3 bases and J by 0 bases, with 8 bases between the two germline ends. The CDR3 is made up of 14 amino acids. Germline V gives CDR1 KGHSH, CDR2 LQKENI. DNA of the CDR3: TGTGCCAGCTCACCCGGACAGAACCAAGAGACCCAGTACTTC. It is translated as CASSPGQNQETQYF.

This sequence joins TRBV7-6 and TRBJ2-3, with D possibly being TRBD2 (6 bases). V lost 4 bases to trimming and J lost 7 bases, with 18 bases between them. Germline CDR1 is SGHVS and CDR2 is FNYEAQ. The CDR3 consists of 15 residues. This CDR3 reads CASSSYHSGDYTQYF. Here the CDR3 DNA reads TGTGCCAGCAGCTCATACCATAGCGGCGACTATACGCAGTATTTT.

CDR3 amino acids: CASSLLATSEGYNEQFF. In DNA form, the CDR3 reads TGTGCCAGCAGCTTATTAGCGACTAGCGAGGGATACAATGAGCAGTTCTTC. V is TRBV11-2 and J is TRBJ2-1; 8 bases are shared with TRBD2. The CDR3 totals 17 residues. From germline, CDR1 is SGHAT and CDR2 FQNNGV. The trim removed 2 bases at V and 4 bases at J, leaving 10 bases unmatched.

The chain links TRBV5-1 to TRBJ2-1; maybe TRBD2 (6 bases). This CDR3 region has 14 residues. Looked up from germline, CDR1 is SGHRS and CDR2 is YFSETQ. V shed 2 bases and J shed 5 bases, with 11 bases lying between them. CDR3: CASSFYSGNNEQFF. The CDR3, as DNA: TGCGCCAGCAGCTTTTATAGCGGCAACAATGAGCAGTTCTTC.

The chain is built from TRBV28 and TRBJ1-2; D uncertain. The CDR3 consists of 12 residues. The V end lost 8 bases, the J end lost 4 bases, and 11 bases lay between the germline ends. Per the germline V gene, CDR1 is MDHEN and CDR2 is SYDVKM. CDR3 DNA sequence: TGTGCCAGCGGTCGTCGGTCCTATGGCTACACCTTC. This encodes CASGRRSYGYTF.

This clone was observed a few times. The chain is built from TRBV7-2 and TRBJ2-3, with TRBD2 identical over 8 bases. Germline trimming cut 5 bases from V and 3 bases from J; bases unmatched to any gene: 7. The germline CDR1 and CDR2 sequences are SGHTA and FQGNSA. There are 15 residues in the CDR3. In DNA form, the CDR3 reads TGTGCCAGCAGCCCCTGGGGACTAGAAACAGATACGCAGTATTTT. Amino acid sequence: CASSPWGLETDTQYF.

V and J are TRBV30 and TRBJ2-4; TRBD2 aligns across 7 bases. Germline CDR1 and CDR2: GTSNPN and SVGIG (reference sequence). Germline trimming cut 3 bases from V and 7 bases from J; bases unmatched to any gene: 6. The CDR3 has 13 residues. This CDR3 reads CAWRPMGGNIQYF. The CDR3 DNA is TGTGCCTGGAGGCCAATGGGGGGGAACATTCAGTACTTC.

This clone turned up a few times. The chain links TRBV18 to TRBJ1-1; no clear D. CDR3 length: 16 amino acids. Germline V gene data show CDR1 as KGHSH and CDR2 as LQKENI. V dropped 0 bases and J dropped 0 bases, with 11 bases sitting between them. In nucleotides, the CDR3 is TGTGCCAGCTCACCACCGGGAGCCCGGATGAACACTGAAGCTTTCTTT. This translates into CASSPPGARMNTEAFF.

This clone was seen a few times. The gene calls are TRBV2 and TRBJ1-1, with TRBD1 as a possible D gene (5 bases). Germline V lookup: CDR1 SNHLY, CDR2 FYNNEI. CDR3 length: 14 amino acids. V lost 4 bases to trimming and J lost 0 bases, with 9 bases between them. The CDR3 region is CASSASTVNTEAFF. CDR3 bases: TGTGCCAGCAGTGCTTCGACAGTGAACACTGAAGCTTTCTTT. Looking up the rest from reference TRBV2 and TRBJ1-1 gives the full variable domain: EPEVTQTPSHQVTQMGQEVILRCVPISNHLYFYWYRQILGQKVEFLVSFYNNEISEKSEIFDDQFSVERPDGSNFTLKIRSTKLEDSAMYFCASSASTVNTEAFFGQGTRLTVV.

This clone was seen a handful of times. The chain carries TRBV27 and TRBJ1-2; unclear D gene. Germline loops: CDR1 MNHEY, CDR2 SMNVEV (reference sequence). Trimming cost V 3 bases and J 4 bases, with 6 bases left between them. The CDR3 length is 12 residues. The CDR3: CASSLSGYGYTF. DNA of the CDR3: TGTGCCAGCAGTTTGAGTGGCTATGGCTACACCTTC.

The chain couples TRBV7-9 to TRBJ2-3; 8 nucleotides match TRBD2. V was clipped by 4 bases and J by 2 bases; unmatched bases: 8. Per germline, CDR1 SEHNR and CDR2 FQNEAQ (reference sequence). The CDR3 spans 16 residues. The CDR3 region is CASSSPGREVTDTQYF. DNA for the CDR3: TGTGCCAGCAGCTCCCCTGGGCGGGAGGTCACAGATACGCAGTATTTT.

This clone was detected only a few times. The chain is built from TRBV28 and TRBJ2-7; TRBD2 matches at 7 bases. The CDR3 contains 15 residues. Per germline, CDR1 MDHEN and CDR2 SYDVKM. After removal of 4 bases from V and 5 bases from J, the junction contained 11 bases not matched to a gene. CDR3 DNA: TGTGCCAGCAGTTCCCCGACTAGCACTGCGGACGAGCAGTACTTC. It encodes CASSSPTSTADEQYF.

Remarks on this clone: Other DNA sequences in the same sample also yield this CDR3. V gene TRBV28 combines with J gene TRBJ2-4; tentative D call: TRBD1 (6 bases). The CDR3 length is 16 residues. CDR1 is MDHEN and CDR2 is SYDVKM in the germline V gene. Trimming took 5 bases from V and 0 from J, leaving 14 bases between them. CDR3 sequence: CASSPTGTLAKNIQYF. The CDR3 DNA reads TGTGCCAGCAGTCCTACAGGGACCCTAGCCAAAAACATTCAGTACTTC.

In this sample, this clone turned up a few times. The chain combines TRBV7-2 with TRBJ2-1; the match to TRBD2 covers 7 bases. The germline V gene has CDR1 SGHTA and CDR2 FQGNSA. V lost 1 base and J lost 6; bases outside the gene matches: 6. The CDR3 loop spans 15 amino acids. The CDR3 here is CASSLGRERGNEQFF. As DNA, the CDR3 is TGTGCCAGCAGCTTAGGCAGGGAGCGGGGCAATGAGCAGTTCTTC.

This clone was counted only a few times. CDR3 amino acids: CASSYASGRENIQYF. The CDR3 region has the DNA TGCGCCAGCAGCTACGCTAGCGGGAGGGAAAACATTCAGTACTTC. The V call is TRBV5-1, the J call TRBJ2-4, with 12 bases aligning to TRBD2. Germline V lookup: CDR1 SGHRS, CDR2 YFSETQ. V was clipped by 3 bases and J by 5 bases; unmatched bases: 3. There are 15 residues in the CDR3.